These 18 T cell receptor beta chains share one sample of origin, sequenced in a study of vaccination and CD4 T cells after COVID-19 (dated by TCRdb to 2022 to 2024). No cognate antigen is known for these TCRs. The receptor library was made with PCR. Sequencing took place on an Illumina iSeq 100. DNA from cultured CD4+ T cells was subjected to TCR sequencing with the Oncomine TCR Beta short-read assay at the Johns Hopkins FTIC core. The raw public data were reprocessed by TCRdb itself: fastp quality trimming at Q25, MiXCR clonotype calling, in-frame beta chains only. Each entry merges the rows of one CDR3 protein and shows their most common DNA and genes. For this sample the table gives more than 10,000 distinct CDR3 sequences, of which roughly half were detected only once. Of the sample, 15% is held by the ten largest clones. The treatment or condition label, as the study defines it: roughly ten-day PBMC culture with coronavirus spike peptide pools or control peptides (ViraFEST assay).

The specimen sequenced was CD4+ T cells from blood, cultured in vitro. The receptors stem from a human donor who had recovered from COVID-19.

The V gene is TRBV7-3, the J gene TRBJ2-1; D may be TRBD1 or TRBD2 (5 bases each). The CDR3 length is 15 residues. The V end was cut by 6 bases, the J end by 7 bases, with 19 bases between. Germline CDR1 SGHTA, CDR2 FQGTGA. This CDR3 is CASRWSGTAGNEQFF. The CDR3 DNA is TGTGCCAGCAGGTGGTCCGGGACGGCTGGGAATGAGCAGTTCTTC.

CDR3 bases: TGTGCCAGCAGCTTTACAGGCGGCGATCAGCCCCAGCATTTT. Its translation: CASSFTGGDQPQHF. This sequence joins TRBV7-2 and TRBJ1-5; maybe TRBD1 (5 bases). CDR1 and CDR2 from the germline V gene are SGHTA and FQGNSA. V gave up 3 bases and J gave up 5 bases, with 11 bases separating them. The CDR3 consists of 14 residues.

Here the CDR3 DNA reads TGTGCCAGCAGCACCGGGGCCCCAGATACGCAGTATTTT. Encoded protein: CASSTGAPDTQYF. The chain has TRBV7-2 and TRBJ2-3; D possibly matches TRBD1 or TRBD2 (5 bases each). Trimming removed 5 bases at V and 4 bases at J, with 10 bases between. The CDR3 is 13 residues long. Germline lookup yields CDR1 SGHTA and CDR2 FQGNSA.

The chain joins TRBV7-9 to TRBJ2-2, with D uncertain. In germline, CDR1 is SEHNR, CDR2 FQNEAQ (reference sequence). The V and J ends lost 1 base and 4 bases respectively, with 7 bases between them. This CDR3 region has 14 residues. The CDR3 spells CASSLVVGTGELFF. CDR3 in DNA: TGTGCCAGCAGCTTAGTGGTGGGCACCGGGGAGCTGTTTTTT.

CDR3 in amino acids: CASSLGTGSNEQFF. CDR3 nucleotide sequence: TGTGCCAGCAGTTTGGGGACAGGGTCCAATGAGCAGTTCTTC. V usage is TRBV28 and J usage is TRBJ2-1; 9 positions agree with TRBD1. The ends lost 3 bases at V and 6 bases at J; junction bases unmatched: 3. The CDR3 loop spans 14 amino acids. Looked up from germline, CDR1 is MDHEN and CDR2 is SYDVKM. Combining the CDR3 with reference TRBV28 and TRBJ2-1 gives the whole variable domain DVKVTQSSRYLVKRTGEKVFLECVQDMDHENMFWYRQDPGLGLRLIYFSYDVKMKEKGDIPEGYSVSREKKERFSLILESASTNQTSMYLCASSLGTGSNEQFFGPGTRLTVL.

The chain employs TRBV20-1 and TRBJ2-5; 8 bases align to TRBD2. Germline CDR1 is DFQATT and CDR2 is SNEGSKA (reference sequence). Germline trimming cut 6 bases from V and 4 bases from J; bases unmatched to any gene: 7. This CDR3 has 13 residues. Here the CDR3 DNA reads TGCAGTGCCGGGTCGCTAGCGGGAGAGACCCAGTACTTC. Translation: CSAGSLAGETQYF.

The J gene is TRBJ1-1, the V gene TRBV2; 7 bases match TRBD1. From germline, CDR1 is SNHLY and CDR2 FYNNEI. V trimming: 6 bases; J trimming: 2 bases; junction bases outside the gene matches: 6. The CDR3 runs to 14 residues. CDR3 loop: CASSGDSENTEAFF. The CDR3 region has the DNA TGTGCCAGCAGCGGGGACAGTGAAAACACTGAAGCTTTCTTT.

The rearrangement links TRBV6-1 to TRBJ2-5; tentative D call: TRBD1 (6 bases). The germline V gene has CDR1 MNHNS and CDR2 SASEGT. V gave up 7 bases and J gave up 2 bases, with 17 bases separating them. This CDR3 region has 15 residues. As DNA, the CDR3 is TGTGCCAGCACCGACGGCGTGCAGGGGCAAGAGACCCAGTACTTC. Translation gives CASTDGVQGQETQYF.

The count of this clonotype is one. The V call is TRBV5-6, the J call TRBJ1-1; 8 bases map to TRBD1. Germline V gene data show CDR1 as SGHDT and CDR2 as YYEEEE. The V segment lost 4 bases and the J segment 4 bases; nucleotides outside the gene matches: 12. The CDR3 sequence is 16 residues long. In DNA form, the CDR3 reads TGTGCCAGCAGCCACTCACAGGGGGGGGATGGCACTGAAGCTTTCTTT. Encoded protein: CASSHSQGGDGTEAFF.

The V gene is TRBV28, the J gene TRBJ2-7; TRBD2 agrees at 7 bases. V shed 3 bases, J shed 0 bases, and the junction held 17 bases outside the gene matches. CDR3 size: 19 residues. CDR1 is MDHEN, CDR2 SYDVKM, per germline. The CDR3 DNA reads TGTGCCAGCAGTTTCCGTCCCGGGGTGGGGGGGAGGCCCTCCTACGAGCAGTACTTC. Its protein is CASSFRPGVGGRPSYEQYF.

This chain connects TRBV5-1 to TRBJ2-5, with 7 bases that match TRBD2. The J segment lost 4 bases and the V segment lost 7 bases, leaving 16 bases of the junction unmatched. The CDR3 has 16 residues. The germline V gene has CDR1 SGHRS and CDR2 YFSETQ. CDR3 in amino acids: CASHTRFGGDAETQYF. The CDR3 bases are TGCGCCAGCCATACACGCTTTGGGGGGGATGCAGAGACCCAGTACTTC.

The chain has TRBV20-1 and TRBJ1-5; D may be TRBD1 (6 bases). This CDR3 contains 14 residues. The V and J ends lost 4 bases and 6 bases respectively, with 16 bases between them. Germline V gene sequence: CDR1 DFQATT, CDR2 SNEGSKA (reference sequence). The CDR3 coding sequence is TGCAGTGCTACTCAGGGGTCACTTGGTCAGCCCCAGCATTTT. This codes for CSATQGSLGQPQHF.

The chain links TRBV5-5 to TRBJ2-7, with D tentatively TRBD2 (5 bases). Germline V CDR1 and CDR2: SGHKS, YYEKEE (reference sequence). The CDR3 spans 13 residues. Trimming stripped 0 bases from V and 3 bases from J, with 7 bases between. CDR3 coding DNA: TGTGCCAGCAGCTTGGCGGGGAACTACGAGCAGTACTTC. This encodes CASSLAGNYEQYF.

The rearrangement uses TRBV2 and TRBJ1-2; perhaps TRBD1 as D (6 bases). The germline CDR1 and CDR2 sequences are SNHLY and FYNNEI. The germline V and J ends were trimmed by 4 bases and 6 bases, with 9 bases remaining between them. The CDR3 sequence is 12 residues long. The CDR3 protein is CASSVQGHGYTF. CDR3 DNA: TGTGCCAGCAGTGTACAGGGCCATGGCTACACCTTC.

Of note for this clonotype: The germline gene is not matched at one end of the junction; a read error may be the cause. This chain links TRBV7-2 with TRBJ2-5; no reliable D call. In germline, CDR1 is SGHTA, CDR2 FQGNSA. The CDR3 is 13 residues long. The CDR3: CAGSLVSQETQYF. The CDR3 region has the DNA TGTGCCGGCAGCTTAGTCAGCCAAGAGACCCAGTACTTC.

About this clonotype: A clone one base away is much larger, so this may be a read error. The chain combines TRBV30 with TRBJ1-1; D not resolved. Germline CDR1 and CDR2: GTSNPN and SVGIG (reference sequence). This CDR3 has 14 residues. The ends were cut back, 5 bases at V and 1 base at J, with 14 bases in the middle. CDR3 sequence (DNA): TGTGCCTGGGCCCCCCCCGGGCAGAACACTGAAGCTTTCTTT. This translates into CAWAPPGQNTEAFF.

This chain joins TRBV7-2 and TRBJ1-5; D unresolved. The ends were cut back, 1 base at V and 1 base at J, with 8 bases in the middle. The CDR3 consists of 15 residues. Germline V CDR1 and CDR2: SGHTA, FQGNSA. The CDR3, as DNA: TGTGCCAGCAGCTTAGTGTGGGGAAGCAATCAGCCCCAGCATTTT. The encoded protein is CASSLVWGSNQPQHF.

The DNA for the CDR3 is TGCAGTGCAGACAGGGGGGGGGCCGACAATGAGCAGTTCTTC. Translation gives CSADRGGADNEQFF. This chain joins TRBV20-1 and TRBJ2-1; 9 bases are shared with TRBD1. Germline V gene sequence: CDR1 DFQATT, CDR2 SNEGSKA (reference sequence). The CDR3 covers 14 residues. The V and J ends lost 6 bases and 5 bases, in that order; junction bases with no gene match: 8.